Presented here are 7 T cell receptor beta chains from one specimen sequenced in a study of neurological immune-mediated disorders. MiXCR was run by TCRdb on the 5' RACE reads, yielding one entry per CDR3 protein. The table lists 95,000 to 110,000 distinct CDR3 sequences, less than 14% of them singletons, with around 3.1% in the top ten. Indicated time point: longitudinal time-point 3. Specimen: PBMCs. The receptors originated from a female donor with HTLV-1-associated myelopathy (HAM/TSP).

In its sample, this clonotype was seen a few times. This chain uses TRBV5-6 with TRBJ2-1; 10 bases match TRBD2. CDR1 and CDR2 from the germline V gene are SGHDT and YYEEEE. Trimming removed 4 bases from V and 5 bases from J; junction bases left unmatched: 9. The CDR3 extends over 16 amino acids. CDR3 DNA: TGTGCCAGCAGCCTGTTGGGACTAGCGAGCAACAATGAGCAGTTCTTC. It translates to CASSLLGLASNNEQFF.

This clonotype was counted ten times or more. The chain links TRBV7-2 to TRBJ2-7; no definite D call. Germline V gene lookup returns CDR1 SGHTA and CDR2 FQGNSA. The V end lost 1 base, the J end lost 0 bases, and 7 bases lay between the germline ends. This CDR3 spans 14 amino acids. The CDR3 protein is CASSLVEVSYEQYF. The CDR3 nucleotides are TGTGCCAGCAGCTTAGTTGAAGTCTCCTACGAGCAGTACTTC.

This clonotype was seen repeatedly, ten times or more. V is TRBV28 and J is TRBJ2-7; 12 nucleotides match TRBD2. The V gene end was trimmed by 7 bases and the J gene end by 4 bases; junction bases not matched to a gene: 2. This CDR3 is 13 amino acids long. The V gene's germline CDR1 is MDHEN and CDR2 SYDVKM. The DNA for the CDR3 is TGTGCCAGCACGGGACTAGCGGGTTACGAGCAGTACTTC. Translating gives CASTGLAGYEQYF.

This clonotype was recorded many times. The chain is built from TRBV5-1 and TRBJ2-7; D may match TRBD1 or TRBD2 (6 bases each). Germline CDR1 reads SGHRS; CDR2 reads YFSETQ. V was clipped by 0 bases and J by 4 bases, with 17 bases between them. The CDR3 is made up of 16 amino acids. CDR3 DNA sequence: TGCGCCAGCAGCTTGGGGGCTCGGGGGACAATTTACGAGCAGTACTTC. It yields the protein CASSLGARGTIYEQYF.

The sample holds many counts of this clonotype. In nucleotides, the CDR3 is TGTGCCAGCAGGGCAGGGGGCAATCAGCCCCAGCATTTT. This translates into CASRAGGNQPQHF. This sequence joins TRBV12-3 or TRBV12-4 and TRBJ1-5; maybe TRBD1 (6 bases). The CDR3 consists of 13 residues. Trimming removed 6 bases at V and 2 bases at J, with 8 bases between.

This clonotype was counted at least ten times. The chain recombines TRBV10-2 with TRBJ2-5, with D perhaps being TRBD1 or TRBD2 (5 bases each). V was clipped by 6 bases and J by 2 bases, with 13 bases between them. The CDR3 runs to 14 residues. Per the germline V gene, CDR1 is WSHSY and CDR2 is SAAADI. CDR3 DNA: TGCGCCAGCAGGGGGACCTTAAGGCAAGAGACCCAGTACTTC. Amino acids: CASRGTLRQETQYF.

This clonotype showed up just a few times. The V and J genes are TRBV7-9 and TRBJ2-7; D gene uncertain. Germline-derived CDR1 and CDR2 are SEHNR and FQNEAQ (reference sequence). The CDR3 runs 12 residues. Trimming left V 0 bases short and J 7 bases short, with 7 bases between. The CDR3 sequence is CASSLASREQYF. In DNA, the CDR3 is TGTGCCAGCAGCTTAGCCAGCCGGGAGCAGTACTTC.